These 6 T cell receptor beta chains were sequenced from one sample in a study of shared clonotypes between healthy human individuals (dated by TCRdb to about 2020). Library prep was done by the immunoSEQ multiplex PCR assay. The table was pulled from immuneACCESS by TCRdb, which kept in-frame rearrangements only. Such tables lose some clones; where checked, under half of the loss comes from unresolved V genes, and the rest has no known cause. In all, the sample holds millions of clones, and more than 80% of those were seen once. The ten biggest clones cover roughly 0.15% of the sample. The sample consisted of naive CD4+ T cells sorted from blood. Taken with the paper, the label for cell subset or site translates to: CD45RA+ positively selected. Every receptor here comes from a man aged 18 to 29 in good health.

This clone came up once. The J gene is TRBJ1-3, the V gene TRBV4-1; no clear D gene. The germline V gene encodes CDR1 MGHRA and CDR2 YSYEKL. The germline V and J ends were trimmed by 0 bases and 3 bases, with 6 bases remaining between them. This CDR3 is built from 14 residues. CDR3 protein: CASSQDKGGNTIYF. The DNA of the CDR3 is TGCGCCAGCAGCCAAGATAAGGGTGGAAACACCATATATTTT.

This chain connects TRBV5-1 to TRBJ2-3; 10 bases map to TRBD1. Germline V gives CDR1 SGHRS, CDR2 YFSETQ. CDR3 length: 17 amino acids. Losses at the gene ends were 4 bases for V and 1 base for J; bases not matched to a gene: 9. The CDR3 here is CASSTSTGGVGTDTQYF. The CDR3 nucleotides read TGCGCCAGCAGCACTTCGACAGGGGGCGTGGGCACAGATACGCAGTATTTT. Drawing the rest from reference TRBV5-1 and TRBJ2-3, the complete variable domain is KAGVTQTPRYLIKTRGQQVTLSCSPISGHRSVSWYQQTPGQGLQFLFEYFSETQRNKGNFPGRFSGRQFSNSRSEMNVSTLELGDSALYLCASSTSTGGVGTDTQYFGPGTRLTVL.

The chain couples TRBV28 to TRBJ1-1; D is ambiguous. With 1 base removed from V and 7 bases from J, the gap between germline ends came to 13 bases. CDR3 length: 14 amino acids. Looked up from germline, CDR1 is MDHEN and CDR2 is SYDVKM. CDR3 sequence: CASSLSPGRLEAFF. The CDR3 DNA is TGTGCCAGCAGTTTATCCCCTGGCAGGCTTGAAGCTTTCTTT.

The rearrangement uses TRBV7-3 and TRBJ2-2, with D possibly TRBD2 on 5 matching bases. Germline CDR1 and CDR2: SGHTA and FQGTGA. The CDR3 consists of 14 residues. The germline V and J ends were trimmed by 5 bases and 6 bases, with 13 bases remaining between them. The DNA for the CDR3 is TGTGCCAGCAGCCCCCAGGCGGGTGCCGGGGAGCTGTTTTTT. Amino acid sequence: CASSPQAGAGELFF.

This chain uses TRBV29-1 with TRBJ2-5; 12 nucleotides align to TRBD2. The junction had 1 base not matched to a gene; V was cut back by 7 bases and J by 1 base. This CDR3 has 13 amino acids. Per germline, CDR1 SQVTM and CDR2 ANQGSEA. The CDR3 is CSGTSGVQETQYF. As DNA, the CDR3 is TGCAGCGGGACTAGCGGGGTCCAAGAGACCCAGTACTTC.

The gene calls are TRBV7-2 and TRBJ2-1; the D gene is possibly TRBD2 (5 bases). The CDR3 totals 16 residues. Germline V CDR1 and CDR2: SGHTA, FQGNSA. V was shortened by 0 bases and J by 7 bases, with 16 bases between the two germline ends. The CDR3 protein is CASSLAPIWERNEQFF. The CDR3 DNA is TGTGCCAGCAGCTTAGCCCCAATATGGGAGCGGAATGAGCAGTTCTTC.